These 21 T cell receptor beta chains were sequenced from one sample in a study of cytomegalovirus exposure and HLA in healthy donors. Primers: 60 Vbeta forward and 13 Jbeta reverse. Generated by immunoSEQ multiplex PCR, the TCRdb table keeps only in-frame clones and is missing some. The sample yields under 200,000 clones, 60% to 80% seen once. The sequencing input was PBMCs. Receptors were obtained from a man aged 50-59 years in good health and CMV-seropositive.

This chain uses TRBV4-3 with TRBJ1-6; a possible D gene is TRBD1 (6 bases). CDR1 is LGHNA, CDR2 YSLEER, per germline. Between the trimmed V and J ends, which lost 8 bases and 0 bases, there was a span of 17 bases. The CDR3 loop spans 17 amino acids. CDR3 sequence reads: CASGRTVSSSYNSPLHF. The DNA for the CDR3 is TGCGCCAGCGGCAGGACAGTCTCAAGCTCCTATAATTCACCCCTCCACTTT.

This chain links TRBV9 with TRBJ2-7; the match to TRBD1 covers 9 bases. The CDR3 runs 14 residues. The V segment lost 4 bases and the J segment 4 bases; nucleotides outside the gene matches: 6. Germline V gene sequence: CDR1 SGDLS, CDR2 YYNGEE. The chain's CDR3 is CASSLRQGEYEQYF. Here the CDR3 DNA reads TGTGCCAGCAGCCTCAGACAGGGGGAGTACGAGCAGTACTTC.

This chain joins TRBV4-1 and TRBJ1-3; perhaps TRBD1 as D (6 bases). V gave up 3 bases and J gave up 2 bases, with 20 bases separating them. Germline CDR1 reads MGHRA; CDR2 reads YSYEKL. This CDR3 has 18 amino acids. In DNA form, the CDR3 reads TGCGCCAGCAGCCAGACCGACGCGATAGGGACACCTGGAAACACCATATATTTT. This encodes CASSQTDAIGTPGNTIYF.

The J gene is TRBJ2-7, the V gene TRBV19; D is perhaps TRBD2 (5 bases). CDR3 length: 12 residues. CDR1 LNHDA and CDR2 SQIVND come from the germline V gene (reference sequence). The V and J ends lost 1 base and 6 bases respectively, with 7 bases between them. CDR3 coding DNA: TGTGCCAGTAGTATAGCGGGGTCCGAGCAGTACTTC. This gives the protein CASSIAGSEQYF.

The chain couples TRBV2 to TRBJ2-7; weak D call: TRBD1 (6 bases). V was shortened by 10 bases and J by 7 bases, with 20 bases between the two germline ends. The CDR3 has 13 residues. The germline CDR1 and CDR2 sequences are SNHLY and FYNNEI. CDR3 residues: CANKRTANTEQYF. The CDR3 DNA follows: TGTGCCAACAAACGGACAGCTAATACGGAGCAGTACTTC.

The V call is TRBV23-1, the J call TRBJ2-5; 7 bases align to TRBD2. TRBV23-1 is known as an ORF, though its function is uncertain. The CDR3 contains 13 residues. Trimming removed 0 bases from V and 8 bases from J; junction bases left unmatched: 3. CDR3: CASSQSGGATQYF. DNA of the CDR3: TGCGCCAGCAGTCAATCGGGAGGGGCCACCCAGTACTTC.

This clone has a single count. The genes are TRBV9 and TRBJ1-1; 10 nucleotides line up with TRBD1. The CDR3 extends over 15 amino acids. Looked up from germline, CDR1 is SGDLS and CDR2 is YYNGEE. With V trimmed by 0 bases and J by 6 bases, 5 bases remained unmatched. The CDR3 region is CASSVARDRGSEAFF. DNA of the CDR3: TGTGCCAGCAGCGTAGCTCGGGACAGGGGATCTGAAGCTTTCTTT. The full variable domain, its missing parts supplied by reference TRBV9 and TRBJ1-1, is DSGVTQTPKHLITATGQRVTLRCSPRSGDLSVYWYQQSLDQGLQFLIQYYNGEERAKGNILERFSAQQFPDLHSELNLSSLELGDSALYFCASSVARDRGSEAFFGQGTRLTVV.

The gene calls are TRBV19 and TRBJ1-1, with TRBD1 identical over 7 bases. The CDR3 spans 14 residues. V lost 4 bases to trimming and J lost 1 base; unmatched junction nucleotides: 3. Germline CDR1 LNHDA, CDR2 SQIVND (reference sequence). In DNA, the CDR3 is TGTGCCAGTAGTAGGGACAGAAGGAACACTGAAGCTTTCTTT. Amino acids: CASSRDRRNTEAFF.

This rearrangement joins TRBV11-2 to TRBJ2-1; weak D call: TRBD1 (5 bases). The CDR3 sequence is 15 residues long. V lost 5 bases, J lost 3 bases, and 14 bases lay in between. Germline assignment: CDR1 SGHAT and CDR2 FQNNGV. Here the CDR3 reads CASSPGRSFYNEQFF. The CDR3 DNA follows: TGTGCCAGCAGCCCAGGGCGGTCGTTCTACAATGAGCAGTTCTTC.

The chain is built from TRBV7-2 and TRBJ2-5; tentative D call: TRBD2 (7 bases). CDR1 is SGHTA, CDR2 FQGNSA, per germline. V shed 6 bases and J shed 5 bases, with 19 bases lying between them. This CDR3 is 15 amino acids long. For the CDR3, the DNA is TGTGCCAGCAGATCTTTCGTGGGGGGGCCGGAGACCCAGTACTTC. It translates to CASRSFVGGPETQYF.

This clone was seen only a few times. The rearrangement links TRBV15 to TRBJ2-7, with 9 nucleotides matching TRBD1. The CDR3 sequence is 14 residues long. The V segment lost 5 bases and the J segment 3 bases; nucleotides outside the gene matches: 5. Germline V lookup: CDR1 LNHNV, CDR2 YYDKDF (reference sequence). The CDR3, as DNA: TGTGCCACCAGCGTTGGGACAGGGAACTACGAGCAGTACTTC. It yields the protein CATSVGTGNYEQYF.

This chain connects TRBV13 to TRBJ2-3, with 7 bases that match TRBD1. The CDR3 is 16 amino acids. The V segment lost 3 bases and the J segment 2 bases; nucleotides outside the gene matches: 8. Per germline, CDR1 PRHDT and CDR2 FYEKMQ (reference sequence). CDR3 sequence reads: CASSFNRDSLTDTQYF. For the CDR3, the DNA is TGTGCCAGCAGCTTTAACCGGGACAGCCTCACAGATACGCAGTATTTT.

This clone has more than one count but fewer than ten. The V call is TRBV6-6, the J call TRBJ1-2; tentative D call: TRBD1 (6 bases). V gave up 5 bases and J gave up 8 bases, with 15 bases separating them. Germline lookup yields CDR1 MNHNY and CDR2 SVGAGI (reference sequence). The CDR3 extends over 13 amino acids. DNA of the CDR3: TGTGCCAGCAGTACAATACAGGGTTACGGCTACACCTTC. Translated, it gives CASSTIQGYGYTF.

This chain links TRBV19 with TRBJ1-6, with D unclear. CDR1 is LNHDA and CDR2 is SQIVND in the germline V gene (reference sequence). The CDR3 is made up of 14 amino acids. V lost 5 bases and J 7 bases, leaving 12 bases between the germline ends. For the CDR3, the DNA is TGTGCCAGTAGTTTGGTACCAGGCAATTCACCCCTCCACTTT. Its protein is CASSLVPGNSPLHF.

This clone has a handful of counts. The chain couples TRBV7-2 to TRBJ2-1, with 7 bases matching TRBD1. The germline gives CDR1 SGHTA, CDR2 FQGNSA. This CDR3 is built from 14 residues. With V trimmed by 1 base and J by 7 bases, 4 bases remained unmatched. The CDR3, as DNA: TGTGCCAGCAGCTTAGGGACAGGCAAAAATGAGCAGTTCTTC. Translation gives CASSLGTGKNEQFF.

This clone was seen a few times. The V and J genes are TRBV19 and TRBJ1-4, with 7 bases lining up with TRBD1. The length of the CDR3 is 13 residues. The trim removed 8 bases at V and 5 bases at J, leaving 5 bases unmatched. In germline, CDR1 is LNHDA, CDR2 SQIVND (reference sequence). The CDR3 spells CASGRQGNEKLFF. CDR3 in DNA: TGTGCCAGTGGAAGACAGGGAAATGAAAAACTGTTTTTT.

The chain recombines TRBV10-3 with TRBJ2-7, with a weak D call TRBD2 (7 bases). CDR3 length: 15 residues. The V end was cut by 8 bases, the J end by 2 bases, with 19 bases between. Germline V gives CDR1 ENHRY, CDR2 SYGVKD. The CDR3 coding sequence is TGTGCCATCGGAGCGGTCGCGGGGGCCACCTACGAGCAGTACTTC. It yields the protein CAIGAVAGATYEQYF.

Only one count was recorded for this clone. The chain uses TRBV27 and TRBJ1-1; D may be TRBD1 (5 bases). Trimming pared 1 base from V and 2 bases from J, leaving 11 bases between. Germline values: CDR1 MNHEY, CDR2 SMNVEV (reference sequence). This CDR3 is built from 15 residues. CDR3 in DNA: TGTGCCAGCAGTTTATGGGGGACTTACAACACTGAAGCTTTCTTT. It yields the protein CASSLWGTYNTEAFF.

This clone turned up a few times. This chain uses TRBV29-1 with TRBJ1-1; TRBD1 is a possible D gene (6 bases). Trimming took off 4 bases at V and 0 bases at J, with 15 bases between the two ends. This CDR3 is 15 amino acids long. Germline values: CDR1 SQVTM, CDR2 ANQGSEA. The CDR3 is CSVVRRTVLNTEAFF. In DNA form, the CDR3 reads TGCAGCGTTGTGCGGAGGACAGTGTTGAACACTGAAGCTTTCTTT.

The DNA of the CDR3 is TGCGCCAGCAGCCAAGATTTAACGGGACAGTATTATGGCTACACCTTC. Protein: CASSQDLTGQYYGYTF. The J gene is TRBJ1-2, the V gene TRBV4-3, with 7 bases lining up with TRBD1. The CDR3 totals 16 residues. Germline V gene data show CDR1 as LGHNA and CDR2 as YSLEER. Trimming at V came to 0 bases and at J to 5 bases, leaving 9 bases not matched to a gene.

The chain has TRBV18 and TRBJ2-7, with a possible D match to TRBD1 (7 bases). This CDR3 spans 15 amino acids. Germline V gene sequence: CDR1 KGHSH, CDR2 LQKENI. V lost 3 bases to trimming and J lost 2 bases, with 14 bases between them. In DNA form, the CDR3 reads TGTGCCAGCTCACCGGGAGGACAGGAGACCTACGAGCAGTACTTC. It encodes CASSPGGQETYEQYF. Looking up the rest from reference TRBV18 and TRBJ2-7 gives the full variable domain: NAGVMQNPRHLVRRRGQEARLRCSPMKGHSHVYWYRQLPEEGLKFMVYLQKENIIDESGMPKERFSAEFPKEGPSILRIQQVVRGDSAAYFCASSPGGQETYEQYFGPGTRLTVT.